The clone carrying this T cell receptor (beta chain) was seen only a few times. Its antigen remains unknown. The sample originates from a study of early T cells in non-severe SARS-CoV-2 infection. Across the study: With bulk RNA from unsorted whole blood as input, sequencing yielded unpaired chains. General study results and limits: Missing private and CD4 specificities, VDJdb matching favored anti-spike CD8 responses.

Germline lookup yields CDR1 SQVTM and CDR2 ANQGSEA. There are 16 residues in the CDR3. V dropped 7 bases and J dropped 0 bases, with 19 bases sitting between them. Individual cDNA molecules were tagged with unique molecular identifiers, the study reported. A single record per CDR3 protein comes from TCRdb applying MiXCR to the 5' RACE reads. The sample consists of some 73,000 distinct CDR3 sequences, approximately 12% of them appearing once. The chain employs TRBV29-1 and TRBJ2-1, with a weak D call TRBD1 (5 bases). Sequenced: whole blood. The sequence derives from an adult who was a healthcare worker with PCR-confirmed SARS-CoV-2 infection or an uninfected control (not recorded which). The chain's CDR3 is CSAFSLTDSSYNEQFF. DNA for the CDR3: TGCAGCGCCTTTTCGCTCACCGACAGCTCCTACAATGAGCAGTTCTTC.